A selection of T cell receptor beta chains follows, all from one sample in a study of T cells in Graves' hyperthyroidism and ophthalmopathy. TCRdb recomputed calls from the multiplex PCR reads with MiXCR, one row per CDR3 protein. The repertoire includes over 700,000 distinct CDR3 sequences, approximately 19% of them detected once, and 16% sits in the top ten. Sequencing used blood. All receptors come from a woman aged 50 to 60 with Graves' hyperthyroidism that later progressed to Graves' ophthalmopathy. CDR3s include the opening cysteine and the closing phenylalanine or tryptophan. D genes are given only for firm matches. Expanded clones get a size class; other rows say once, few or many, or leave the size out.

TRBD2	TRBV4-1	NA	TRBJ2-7	CASSQDPSGIYEQYF	TGCGCCAGCAGCCAAGACCCTAGCGGGATTTACGAGCAGTACTTC
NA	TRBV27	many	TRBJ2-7	CASSPLVSSSYEQYF	TGTGCCAGCAGTCCCCTGGTGTCGAGCTCCTACGAGCAGTACTTC
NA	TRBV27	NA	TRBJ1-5	CASSSRLEGNQPQHF	TGTGCCAGCAGTTCAAGACTTGAGGGTAATCAGCCCCAGCATTTT
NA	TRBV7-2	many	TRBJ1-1	CASSLTGVRGTEAFF	TGTGCCAGCAGCTTAACTGGCGTAAGGGGCACTGAAGCTTTCTTT
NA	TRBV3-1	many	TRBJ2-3	CASSQERGTDTQYF	TGTGCCAGCAGCCAAGAAAGGGGGACAGATACGCAGTATTTT
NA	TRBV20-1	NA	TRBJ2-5	CSARVGQTSQETQYF	TGCAGTGCTAGGGTCGGGCAGACTAGCCAAGAGACCCAGTACTTC
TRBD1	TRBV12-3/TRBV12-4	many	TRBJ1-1	CASSGRGGTEAFF	TGTGCCAGCAGCGGCAGGGGGGGAACTGAAGCTTTCTTT
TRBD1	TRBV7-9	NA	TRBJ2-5	CASSSGTGIKETQYF	TGTGCCAGCAGCTCGGGGACAGGAATCAAAGAGACCCAGTACTTC
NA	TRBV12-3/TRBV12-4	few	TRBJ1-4	CASSLVPGDATNEKLFF	TGTGCCAGCAGTTTAGTACCGGGGGATGCAACTAATGAAAAACTGTTTTTT
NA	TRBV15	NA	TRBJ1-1	CATDTGRGAEAFF	TGTGCCACCGACACAGGGCGGGGAGCTGAAGCTTTCTTT
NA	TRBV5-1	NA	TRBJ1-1	CASRTYRENTEASF	TGCGCCAGCAGGACCTACAGGGAGAACACTGAAGCTTCCTTT
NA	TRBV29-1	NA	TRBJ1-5	CSVGRERNQPQHF	TGCAGCGTTGGGAGGGAGCGCAATCAGCCCCAGCATTTT
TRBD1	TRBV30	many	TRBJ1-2	CAWSQTGAYGYTF	TGTGCCTGGAGCCAGACAGGGGCTTATGGCTACACCTTC
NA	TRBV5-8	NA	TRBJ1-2	CASSPGSDRYTF	TGTGCCAGCAGCCCTGGCAGCGACAGGTACACCTTC
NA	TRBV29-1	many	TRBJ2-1	CSVVPAIGGDEQFF	TGCAGCGTTGTTCCTGCCATTGGAGGCGATGAGCAGTTCTTC
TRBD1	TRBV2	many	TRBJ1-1	CASSLQGAENTEAFF	TGTGCCAGCAGTCTGCAGGGGGCGGAGAACACTGAAGCTTTCTTT
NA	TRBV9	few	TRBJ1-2	CASSVGGIRGLGYTF	TGTGCCAGCAGCGTAGGGGGCATCCGGGGCCTTGGCTACACCTTC
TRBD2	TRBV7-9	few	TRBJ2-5	CASSSMKAGGETQYF	TGTGCCAGCAGCTCGATGAAGGCGGGAGGAGAGACCCAGTACTTC
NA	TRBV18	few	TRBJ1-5	CASSRDQGVNQPQHF	TGTGCCAGCTCCCGTGATCAGGGCGTCAATCAGCCCCAGCATTTT
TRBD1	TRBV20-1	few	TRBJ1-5	CSARDPAGQRNQPQHF	TGCAGTGCTAGAGATCCCGCGGGACAGAGGAATCAGCCCCAGCATTTT
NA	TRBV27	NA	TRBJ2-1	CASSLDSGLNEQFF	TGTGCCAGCAGTTTAGACTCCGGGCTCAATGAGCAGTTCTTC
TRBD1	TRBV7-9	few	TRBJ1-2	CASSLLGQGIYGYTF	TGTGCCAGCAGCTTACTTGGACAGGGAATCTATGGCTACACCTTC
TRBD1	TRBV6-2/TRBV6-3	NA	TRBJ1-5	CASTDRGSWQPQHF	TGTGCCAGCACCGACAGGGGATCATGGCAGCCCCAGCATTTT
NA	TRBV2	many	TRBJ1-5	CASSATDHSNQPQHF	TGTGCCAGCAGCGCAACAGACCATAGCAATCAGCCCCAGCATTTT
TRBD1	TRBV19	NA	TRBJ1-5	CASNDRGGLNQPQHF	TGTGCCAGTAATGACAGGGGAGGTTTAAATCAGCCCCAGCATTTT
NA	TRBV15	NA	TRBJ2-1	CATSRDPPGTYNEQFF	TGTGCCACCAGCAGAGACCCACCCGGCACCTACAATGAGCAGTTCTTC
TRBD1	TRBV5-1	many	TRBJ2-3	CASSLVQGAADTQYF	TGCGCCAGCAGCTTGGTACAGGGGGCCGCAGATACGCAGTATTTT
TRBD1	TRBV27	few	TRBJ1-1	CASSSGGAGTEAFF	TGTGCCAGCAGTTCAGGGGGCGCGGGGACTGAAGCTTTCTTT
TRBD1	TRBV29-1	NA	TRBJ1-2	CSAGTGDRVDGYTF	TGCAGCGCCGGGACAGGGGATCGGGTCGATGGCTACACCTTC
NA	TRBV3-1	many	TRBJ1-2	CASSLTLGADYGYTF	TGTGCCAGCAGCCTGACATTGGGGGCTGACTATGGCTACACCTTC
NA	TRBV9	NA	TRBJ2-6	CASSVDLGMSSGANVLTF	TGTGCCAGCAGCGTAGATCTCGGAATGAGTTCTGGGGCCAACGTCCTGACTTTC
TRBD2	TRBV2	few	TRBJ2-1	CASSEGGRAYNEQFF	TGTGCCAGCAGTGAGGGCGGGAGGGCCTACAATGAGCAGTTCTTC
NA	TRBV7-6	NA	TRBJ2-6	CASSYSGDSGANVLTF	TGTGCCAGCAGCTATTCAGGGGACTCTGGGGCCAACGTCCTGACTTTC
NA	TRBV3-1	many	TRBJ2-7	CASSQVTGDYEQYF	TGTGCCAGCAGCCAAGTCACCGGGGACTACGAGCAGTACTTC
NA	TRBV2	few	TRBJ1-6	CASSEGGRDSPLHF	TGTGCCAGCAGTGAAGGGGGCCGTGATTCACCCCTCCACTTT
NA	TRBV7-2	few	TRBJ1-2	CASSHQTGGYGYTF	TGTGCCAGCAGCCATCAAACGGGGGGGTATGGCTACACCTTC
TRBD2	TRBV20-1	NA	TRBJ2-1	CSASQRGGASSYNEQFF	TGCAGTGCTAGTCAGCGGGGGGGCGCAAGCTCCTACAATGAGCAGTTCTTC
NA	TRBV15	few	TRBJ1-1	CATSRVTNPGVLF	TGTGCCACCAGCAGAGTAACCAACCCAGGGGTACTCTTT
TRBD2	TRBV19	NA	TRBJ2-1	CASISSGGAYNEQFF	TGTGCCAGTATCTCGAGCGGGGGGGCCTACAATGAGCAGTTCTTC
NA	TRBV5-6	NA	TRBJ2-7	CASSLVWGGGYEQYF	TGTGCCAGCAGCTTGGTGTGGGGGGGCGGCTACGAGCAGTACTTC
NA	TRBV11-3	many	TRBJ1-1	CASSSHRNTEAFF	TGTGCCAGCAGCTCCCACAGGAACACTGAAGCTTTCTTT
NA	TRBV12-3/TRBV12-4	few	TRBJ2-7	CASSLEAGEQYF	TGTGCCAGCAGTTTAGAAGCAGGCGAGCAGTACTTC
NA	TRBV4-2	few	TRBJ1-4	CASSQDLPRRQPEVEKLFF	TGTGCCAGCAGCCAAGATTTGCCCCGTCGACAGCCAGAGGTCGAAAAACTGTTTTTT
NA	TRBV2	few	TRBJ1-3	CASSPGTTSGNTIYF	TGTGCCAGCAGTCCCGGGACAACATCTGGAAACACCATATATTTT
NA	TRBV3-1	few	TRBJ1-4	CASSQASFSRGEKLFF	TGTGCCAGCAGCCAAGCAAGTTTTAGTAGGGGTGAAAAACTGTTTTTT
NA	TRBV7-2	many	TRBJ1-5	CASSLGIWGGQPQHF	TGTGCCAGCAGCTTAGGGATCTGGGGGGGTCAGCCCCAGCATTTT
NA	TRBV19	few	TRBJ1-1	CASSITGTTEAFF	TGTGCCAGTAGTATAACAGGGACTACTGAAGCTTTCTTT
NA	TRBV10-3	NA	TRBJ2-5	CAISIRESQETQYF	TGTGCCATCAGTATAAGGGAGTCGCAAGAGACCCAGTACTTC
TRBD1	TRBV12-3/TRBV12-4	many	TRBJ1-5	CASRTGTGNNQPQHF	TGTGCCAGCAGGACCGGGACAGGGAACAATCAGCCCCAGCATTTT
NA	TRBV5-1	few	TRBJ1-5	CASSLVGGVGQPQHF	TGCGCCAGCAGCTTGGTGGGGGGCGTGGGTCAGCCCCAGCATTTT
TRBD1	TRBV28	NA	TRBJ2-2	CASLKGQTNTGELFF	TGTGCCAGTCTAAAGGGACAGACGAACACCGGGGAGCTGTTTTTT
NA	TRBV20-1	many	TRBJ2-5	CSAHRRGTQETQYF	TGCAGTGCTCATCGCCGGGGAACGCAAGAGACCCAGTACTTC
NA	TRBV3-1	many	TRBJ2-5	CASSQGDRIQETQYF	TGTGCCAGCAGCCAAGGGGACCGTATACAAGAGACCCAGTACTTC
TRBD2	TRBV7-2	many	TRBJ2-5	CASSRGGAQETQYF	TGTGCCAGCAGTCGCGGGGGGGCTCAAGAGACCCAGTACTTC
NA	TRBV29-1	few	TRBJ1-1	CSVEEGEEAFF	TGCAGCGTTGAAGAGGGAGAGGAAGCTTTCTTT